Following are 2 T cell receptor beta chains from one sample sequenced in a study of blood T cell repertoires in COVID-19. TCRdb keeps only in-frame clones here, not all; method: immunoSEQ multiplex PCR. The table lists approximately 93,000 clones, just over 85% of them singletons. Material: peripheral blood. The receptors derive from a man aged 50 to 59 with COVID-19, enrolled during active disease.

V gene TRBV28 combines with J gene TRBJ1-3; no clear D gene. CDR3 length: 14 residues. Germline V CDR1 and CDR2: MDHEN, SYDVKM. The V end was cut by 2 bases, the J end by 3 bases, with 8 bases between. The CDR3 bases are TGTGCCAGCAGTTTAGCGGTTATTGGAAACACCATATATTTT. Amino acids: CASSLAVIGNTIYF.

The rearrangement links TRBV5-1 to TRBJ1-4; no firm D call. There are 18 residues in the CDR3. Germline assignment: CDR1 SGHRS and CDR2 YFSETQ. Trimming stripped 2 bases from V and 0 bases from J, with 17 bases between. CDR3 nucleotide sequence: TGCGCCAGCAGCTTTGGGAGGGAACCACCGGCAACTAATGAAAAACTGTTTTTT. This codes for CASSFGREPPATNEKLFF.